These T cell receptor beta chains were read from a single sample in a study of technical replicates of blood from a few donors. Assay used: immunoSEQ multiplex PCR; TCRdb lists only in-frame clones, some missing. This sample carries 65,000 to 85,000 clones, roughly 94% of them seen once, and the ten largest clones take over 0.35%. The sample comprised T cells isolated from PBMCs. The source of these receptors is a human donor in good health. Both conserved end residues are part of each CDR3. The order of the fields is D gene, V gene, J gene, clone size, CDR3 protein, CDR3 DNA. The D gene is left open where the match is weak. Part of the rows lack a size; the others show once, few, many or a class for expanded clones.

d_call: -; v_call: TRBV28; j_call: TRBJ1-1; clone_size: -; cdr3_aa: CASSYLLQGNTEAFF; cdr3_nt: TGTGCCAGCAGTTACCTACTACAGGGGAACACTGAAGCTTTCTTT
d_call: TRBD2; v_call: TRBV28; j_call: TRBJ2-7; clone_size: -; cdr3_aa: CAATPGEAGWAYEQYF; cdr3_nt: TGTGCCGCTACCCCTGGGGAAGCGGGGTGGGCCTACGAGCAGTACTTC
d_call: -; v_call: TRBV12-1; j_call: TRBJ2-1; clone_size: -; cdr3_aa: CASSSYGTSGGSAYNEQFF; cdr3_nt: TGTGCCAGCAGCTCTTACGGGACTAGCGGGGGGAGCGCCTACAATGAGCAGTTCTTC
d_call: -; v_call: TRBV6-5; j_call: TRBJ2-7; clone_size: -; cdr3_aa: CASSYMAGPYEQYF; cdr3_nt: TGTGCCAGCAGTTACATGGCAGGCCCGTACGAGCAGTACTTC
d_call: -; v_call: TRBV5-6; j_call: TRBJ2-7; clone_size: -; cdr3_aa: CASSPPRSPSYEQYF; cdr3_nt: TGTGCCAGCAGCCCTCCCCGAAGCCCCTCCTACGAGCAGTACTTC
d_call: -; v_call: TRBV7-8; j_call: TRBJ2-7; clone_size: -; cdr3_aa: CASSLTDSPYEQYF; cdr3_nt: TGTGCCAGCAGCTTGACGGACAGCCCCTACGAGCAGTACTTC
d_call: TRBD2; v_call: TRBV2; j_call: TRBJ2-4; clone_size: -; cdr3_aa: CASSGLAGVRTKNIQYF; cdr3_nt: TGTGCCAGCAGTGGGCTAGCGGGAGTCCGTACCAAAAACATTCAGTACTTC
d_call: TRBD2; v_call: TRBV28; j_call: TRBJ2-5; clone_size: -; cdr3_aa: CASRLAGGGTQYF; cdr3_nt: TGTGCCAGCAGGCTAGCGGGAGGAGGGACCCAGTACTTC
d_call: TRBD1; v_call: TRBV5-4; j_call: TRBJ2-3; clone_size: -; cdr3_aa: CASRYGQGGDTQYF; cdr3_nt: TGTGCCAGCAGATACGGACAGGGTGGAGATACGCAGTATTTT
d_call: TRBD1; v_call: TRBV6-6; j_call: TRBJ1-1; clone_size: -; cdr3_aa: CASSYQGGNTEAFF; cdr3_nt: TGTGCCAGCAGTTACCAGGGGGGAAACACTGAAGCTTTCTTT
d_call: -; v_call: TRBV7-8; j_call: TRBJ1-2; clone_size: -; cdr3_aa: CASSLGEYGYTF; cdr3_nt: TGTGCCAGCAGCTTGGGAGAGTATGGCTACACCTTC
d_call: TRBD2; v_call: TRBV9; j_call: TRBJ2-3; clone_size: -; cdr3_aa: CASSVGSGAFYTDTQYF; cdr3_nt: TGTGCCAGCAGCGTAGGTAGCGGGGCATTTTACACAGATACGCAGTATTTT
d_call: -; v_call: TRBV27; j_call: TRBJ1-5; clone_size: once; cdr3_aa: CASSLGGDQPQHF; cdr3_nt: TGTGCCAGCAGTTTAGGGGGGGATCAGCCCCAGCATTTT
d_call: TRBD1; v_call: TRBV19; j_call: TRBJ2-3; clone_size: -; cdr3_aa: CASSSQGADTQYF; cdr3_nt: TGTGCCAGTAGTTCACAGGGGGCAGATACGCAGTATTTT
d_call: TRBD2; v_call: TRBV6-5; j_call: TRBJ2-1; clone_size: -; cdr3_aa: CAAGAGNEQFF; cdr3_nt: TGTGCAGCGGGGGCGGGCAATGAGCAGTTCTTC